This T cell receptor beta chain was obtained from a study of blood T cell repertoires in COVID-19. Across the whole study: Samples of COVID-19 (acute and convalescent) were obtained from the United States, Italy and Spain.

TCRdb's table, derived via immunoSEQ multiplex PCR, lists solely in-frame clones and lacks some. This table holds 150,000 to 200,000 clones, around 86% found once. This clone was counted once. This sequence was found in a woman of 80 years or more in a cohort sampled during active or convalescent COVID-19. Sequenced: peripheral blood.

CDR3 sequence: CASSSPGESYGYTF. Written as DNA, the CDR3 is TGTGCCAGCAGTTCGCCAGGGGAGTCCTATGGCTACACCTTC. The V call is TRBV28, the J call TRBJ1-2, with D possibly TRBD1 on 6 matching bases. The CDR3 length is 14 residues. CDR1 is MDHEN, CDR2 SYDVKM, per germline. The germline V and J ends were trimmed by 4 bases and 4 bases, with 13 bases remaining between them.